These T cell receptor beta chains were read from a single sample in a study of OX40 agonist ivuxolimab in advanced cancers. The method was immunoSEQ multiplex PCR; TCRdb's version includes in-frame clones alone and lacks a portion of them. The sample shows some 25,000 clones, around four fifths of them seen only once. Here the sequenced sample was CD4+ or CD8+ T cells sorted from blood, taken in a trial of the OX40 agonist ivuxolimab. The receptors derive from an adult with an advanced solid tumor such as melanoma, head and neck, liver or kidney cancer. Each CDR3 is given with its conserved first and last residue. A D gene is named only where the DNA matches it firmly. Part of the rows lack a size; the others show once, few, many or a class for expanded clones.

d_call j_call clone_size v_call cdr3_length cdr3_nt cdr3_aa
NA TRBJ1-5 few TRBV19 12 TGTGCCAGGACCGGACAGCTAGTTCCCCAGCATTTT CARTGQLVPQHF
NA TRBJ1-2 few TRBV6-1 12 TGTGCCAGCAGCAGGCACGACTATGGCTACACCTTC CASSRHDYGYTF
TRBD1 TRBJ2-3 NA TRBV29-1 17 TGCAGCGTTGAAGCGGGAGCCACGGACAGGGGGCTAGATACGCAGTATTTT CSVEAGATDRGLDTQYF
TRBD1 TRBJ2-7 NA TRBV7-9 16 TGTGCCAGCACCCCCGGTAGAGGACAGGACATTGAGGAGCAGTACTTC CASTPGRGQDIEEQYF
TRBD1 TRBJ1-2 NA TRBV27 15 TGTGCCAGCAGTTTAAACGGGGCAGGGGGCTATGGCTACACCTTC CASSLNGAGGYGYTF
NA TRBJ1-5 NA TRBV7-8 16 TGTGCCAGCAGCCGCGCGGCAGGGGCAATGAGGCAGCCCCAGCATTTT CASSRAAGAMRQPQHF
TRBD2 TRBJ2-5 few TRBV5-1 16 TGCGCCAGCAGCTTGGGTGCTAGCGGGAGCGGTGAGACCCAGTACTTC CASSLGASGSGETQYF
NA TRBJ2-7 once TRBV18 15 TGTGCCAGCTCACCGATCGCAGGGGCCAACTACGAGCAGTACTTC CASSPIAGANYEQYF
TRBD2 TRBJ2-2 once TRBV19 17 TGTGCCAGTAGTACTTCAGCGGGAGTATCGAACACCGGGGAGCTGTTTTTT CASSTSAGVSNTGELFF
NA TRBJ2-1 NA TRBV5-6 11 TGTGCCAGCAGCCTATTCCATGAGCAGTTCTTC CASSLFHEQFF
NA TRBJ1-2 once TRBV6-5 14 TGTGCCAGCAGTTACGGAGACCTGTCGGGTGGCTACACCTTC CASSYGDLSGGYTF
TRBD1 TRBJ1-4 NA TRBV4-1 16 TGCGCCAGCAGCCAAGACCCGGGACAGCTAAATGAAAAACTGTTTTTT CASSQDPGQLNEKLFF
NA TRBJ1-5 NA TRBV5-1 13 TGCGCCAGCAGCTTGGTACCTGAACAGCCCCAGCATTTT CASSLVPEQPQHF
NA TRBJ1-1 NA TRBV6-5 14 TGTGCCAGCAGTCCCGGGACTCAGAACACTGAAGCTTTCTTT CASSPGTQNTEAFF
TRBD2 TRBJ2-7 NA TRBV7-2 14 TGTGCCAGCAGCTTAGTGACTAGCTCTTACGAGCAGTACTTC CASSLVTSSYEQYF
NA TRBJ2-2 NA TRBV2 13 TGTGCCAGCAGTGTTCAGGGTGGTGGGGAGCTGTTTTTT CASSVQGGGELFF
TRBD2 TRBJ2-3 NA TRBV7-9 17 TGTGCCAGCAGCGAGCGGACTAGCGGAGGGCCCACAGATACGCAGTATTTT CASSERTSGGPTDTQYF
NA TRBJ2-2 NA TRBV9 16 TGTGCCAGCAGCGTAGGAACAGGGCGGAATACCGGGGAGCTGTTTTTT CASSVGTGRNTGELFF
NA TRBJ1-4 NA TRBV6-5 11 TGTGCCAGCAGTTTGGGCCCCAAACTGTTTTTT CASSLGPKLFF
NA TRBJ1-4 once TRBV18 15 TGTGCCAGCTCACCCGAAACAAGGGTGGGTGAAAAACTGTTTTTT CASSPETRVGEKLFF
NA TRBJ1-2 NA TRBV28 15 TGTGCCAGCAGTTTACCTCTTAGGAAGGGGGGTGGCTACACCTTC CASSLPLRKGGGYTF
NA TRBJ2-3 NA TRBV6-6 12 TGTGCCAGCAGCCCGACCGCAGATACGCAGTATTTT CASSPTADTQYF
NA TRBJ2-5 NA TRBV19 14 TGTGCCAGTAGTGACCAAGCGGGCGTGGAGACCCAGTACTTC CASSDQAGVETQYF
TRBD1 TRBJ1-2 NA TRBV30 15 TGTGCCTGGAGCCACACAGGGGGGACTAACTATGGCTACACCTTC CAWSHTGGTNYGYTF
TRBD1 TRBJ2-3 NA TRBV5-8 14 TGTGCCAGCAGCGCGCAGGGGGCCACAGATACGCAGTATTTT CASSAQGATDTQYF
NA TRBJ2-7 NA TRBV27 17 TGTGCCAGCAGTTTAGGATGGGGGCAGGCTTTCCTCTACGAGCAGTACTTC CASSLGWGQAFLYEQYF
NA TRBJ2-5 NA TRBV30 13 TGTGCCTGGAGTGTTGGGGTGGGGGAGACCCAGTACTTC CAWSVGVGETQYF
NA TRBJ2-5 NA TRBV5-1 13 TGCGCCAGCAGCTTGCGCATCCAAGAGACCCAGTACTTC CASSLRIQETQYF
NA TRBJ1-2 few TRBV28 15 TGTGCCAGCAGTCGCGGGGCATTTCTTAACTATGGCTACACCTTC CASSRGAFLNYGYTF
TRBD1 TRBJ1-2 once TRBV5-1 15 TGCGCCAGCAGTAACCCGGACAGGGGGGCCTATGGCTACACCTTC CASSNPDRGAYGYTF
NA TRBJ2-2 NA TRBV5-1 13 TGCGCCAACAGCTTGGTAGTTGCCGGGGAGCTGTTTTTT CANSLVVAGELFF
NA TRBJ1-2 NA TRBV6-5 14 TGTGCCAGCAGCCGTATAGGGTTTAACTATGGCTACACCTTC CASSRIGFNYGYTF
NA TRBJ1-5 few TRBV15 17 TGTGCCACCAGCAGAGATGTGCTTTCAGAGTACAATCAGCCCCAGCATTTT CATSRDVLSEYNQPQHF
NA TRBJ2-3 few TRBV4-1 14 TGCGCCAGCAGCCAACGATCTGCAGGAGATACGCAGTATTTT CASSQRSAGDTQYF
NA TRBJ2-6 NA TRBV28 15 TGTGCCAGCAGTTCCTACCTAGCGGGGGCCAACGTCCTGACTTTC CASSSYLAGANVLTF
NA TRBJ2-3 NA TRBV4-3 15 TGCGCCAGCAGCCAAGCAGGACTACCCACAGATACGCAGTATTTT CASSQAGLPTDTQYF
NA TRBJ2-1 NA TRBV27 13 TGTGCCAGCAGATTGGCAGGGGTGAATGAGCAGTTCTTC CASRLAGVNEQFF
NA TRBJ2-5 NA TRBV7-2 14 TGTGCCAGCAGCTTGTACAGGGCTCAAGAGACCCAGTACTTC CASSLYRAQETQYF
NA TRBJ1-2 NA TRBV4-3 14 TGCGCCAGCAGCCAAGAAACAGCTAACTATGGCTACACCTTC CASSQETANYGYTF
NA TRBJ2-7 few TRBV14 15 TGTGCCAGCAGCCAAGTATTGGGGGGCCTCCACGAGCAGTACTTC CASSQVLGGLHEQYF
TRBD2 TRBJ2-3 NA TRBV5-4 14 TGTGCCAGCTCCCTTAGCGGGAGCACGGATACGCAGTATTTT CASSLSGSTDTQYF
NA TRBJ2-3 NA TRBV7-2 15 TGTGCCAGCAGCCTCGACCGAAGAAACACAGATACGCAGTATTTT CASSLDRRNTDTQYF
TRBD1 TRBJ2-7 NA TRBV28 14 TGTGCCAGCAGCAGACAGGGAGACTCCTACGAGCAGTACTTC CASSRQGDSYEQYF
NA TRBJ2-7 NA TRBV6-5 14 TGTGCCAGCAGACCGGTAGGGAGCCACTACGAGCAGTACTTC CASRPVGSHYEQYF
NA TRBJ2-5 NA TRBV5-1 14 TGCGCCAGCAGCTCGGACAACTTTCAAGAGACCCAGTACTTC CASSSDNFQETQYF
NA TRBJ1-4 NA TRBV6-5 13 TGTGCCAGCAGTATCACAGGGAAGGGAAAACTGTTTTTT CASSITGKGKLFF
NA TRBJ1-2 once TRBV5-6 13 TGTGCCAGCAGCTTGGCCACCAACTATGGCTACACCTTC CASSLATNYGYTF
TRBD1 TRBJ1-2 NA TRBV6-1 15 TGTGCCAGCAGTGAAGAGAGAGGGGGCCTAGGTGGCTACACCTTC CASSEERGGLGGYTF
NA TRBJ2-7 few TRBV7-2 15 TGTGCCAGCAGCTTAGGGCAGGTGGTCTATAGCGAGCAGTACTTC CASSLGQVVYSEQYF
NA TRBJ2-1 NA TRBV7-2 13 TGTGCCAGCAGCTTCCAGTACTACAATGAGCAGTTCTTC CASSFQYYNEQFF
NA TRBJ2-3 once TRBV18 12 TGTGCCAGCTCACCGACAGTAGATACGCAGTATTTT CASSPTVDTQYF
TRBD2 TRBJ2-7 NA TRBV9 14 TGTGCCAGCAGCGCTCCGGGACTAGCGGGTGAGCAGTACTTC CASSAPGLAGEQYF
NA TRBJ1-5 NA TRBV19 14 TGTGCCAGTAGCCTCGCAGGGTACAATCAGCCCCAGCATTTT CASSLAGYNQPQHF
TRBD2 TRBJ2-5 NA TRBV7-9 15 TGTGCCAGCAGCCCTAGGACTAGCGGGCAAGAGACCCAGTACTTC CASSPRTSGQETQYF
NA TRBJ2-6 NA TRBV19 15 TGTGCCAGTAGTATGCGGCAGGGAAGGGCCAACGTCCTGACTTTC CASSMRQGRANVLTF
TRBD1 TRBJ1-3 NA TRBV6-5 14 TGTGCCAGCAGACCGACAGGGGGTGGAAACACCATATATTTT CASRPTGGGNTIYF
TRBD1 TRBJ2-1 NA TRBV7-2 13 TGTGCCAGCAGACCGGGACAGAGGAATGAGCAGTTCTTC CASRPGQRNEQFF
TRBD1 TRBJ1-1 NA TRBV19 17 TGTGCCAGAGGGCAAGAGGATGGGACAGGGAACGACACTGAAGCTTTCTTT CARGQEDGTGNDTEAFF
TRBD1 TRBJ1-2 once TRBV9 17 TGTGCCAGCAGCGTAGGCGGACAGGGAACTACTAACTATGGCTACACCTTC CASSVGGQGTTNYGYTF